Below are 3 T cell receptor beta chains sequenced from a single sample in a study of blood T cells in healthy people across ages. With a J-beta primer mix and a sample-barcoded 5' primer, a second PCR ran about 6 to 11 cycles. MiXCR, applied by TCRdb to the 5' RACE reads, yields one record per CDR3 protein. The sample includes about 680,000 distinct CDR3 sequences, 49% of them seen just once. The specimen was blood. The origin of the receptors is a woman in her sixties or seventies in good health.

The V and J genes are TRBV12-3 or TRBV12-4 and TRBJ2-7; D may be TRBD1 (5 bases). This CDR3 has 12 amino acids. V dropped 6 bases and J dropped 4 bases, with 10 bases sitting between them. The CDR3: CASRGRDYEQYF. CDR3 coding DNA: TGTGCCAGCAGGGGGCGCGATTACGAGCAGTACTTC.

The chain uses TRBV7-3 and TRBJ2-3; unclear D gene. Germline CDR1 reads SGHTA; CDR2 reads FQGTGA. This CDR3 is built from 14 residues. V lost 4 bases, J lost 4 bases, and 12 bases lay in between. CDR3 in DNA: TGTGCCAGCAGCTCCCCTGACTCGTCAGATACGCAGTATTTT. Residues: CASSSPDSSDTQYF. Full variable domain (outside the CDR3, taken from reference TRBV7-3 and TRBJ2-3): GAGVSQTPSNKVTEKGKYVELRCDPISGHTALYWYRQSLGQGPEFLIYFQGTGAADDSGLPNDRFFAVRPEGSVSTLKIQRTERGDSAVYLCASSSPDSSDTQYFGPGTRLTVL.

The rearrangement uses TRBV20-1 and TRBJ2-5, with 7 bases matching TRBD2. Losses at the gene ends were 6 bases for V and 2 bases for J; bases not matched to a gene: 15. This CDR3 contains 16 residues. Germline CDR1 reads DFQATT; CDR2 reads SNEGSKA (reference sequence). The CDR3 DNA reads as TGCAGTGCCCCTCCCCCGGGAGCGGGACCACAAGAGACCCAGTACTTC. Protein: CSAPPPGAGPQETQYF.